This TCR beta chain is drawn from a study of Ad26.COV2.S vaccination and SARS-CoV-2 variants. This CDR3 contains 12 residues. CDR1 and CDR2 from the germline V gene are MDHEN and SYDVKM. The V gene lost 10 bases and the J gene lost 0 bases, with 10 bases spanning the gap. The treatment here: around 19 received Ad26.COV2.S at low or high dose, single or two shots; several received placebo; per-sample allocation not given. Specimens were obtained on day 63 following the first vaccine or placebo injection. TCRdb's table, derived via immunoSEQ multiplex PCR, lists solely in-frame clones and lacks some. The repertoire has 350,000 to 550,000 clones, roughly 89% of them found once; the top ten carry about 2.7%.

This chain connects TRBV28 to TRBJ2-7; D gene ambiguous. The material was peripheral blood, obtained in a trial of Ad26.COV2.S vaccine versus placebo. The sequence came from a person between 18 and 65 years old who received the Ad26.COV2.S COVID-19 vaccine or a placebo. The CDR3 loop reads CATGRNSYEQYF. The CDR3 DNA reads as TGTGCCACCGGACGAAACTCCTACGAGCAGTACTTC.